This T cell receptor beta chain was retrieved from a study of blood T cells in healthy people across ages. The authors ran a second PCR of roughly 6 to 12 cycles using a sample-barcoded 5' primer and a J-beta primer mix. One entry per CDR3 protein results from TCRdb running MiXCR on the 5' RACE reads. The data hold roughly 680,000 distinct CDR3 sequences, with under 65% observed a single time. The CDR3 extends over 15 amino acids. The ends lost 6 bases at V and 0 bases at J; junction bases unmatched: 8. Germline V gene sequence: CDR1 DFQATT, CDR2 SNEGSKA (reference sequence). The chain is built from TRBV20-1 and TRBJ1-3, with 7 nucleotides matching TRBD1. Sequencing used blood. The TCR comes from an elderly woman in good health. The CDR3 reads CSAEDRVFSGNTIYF. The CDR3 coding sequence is TGCAGTGCCGAAGACAGGGTCTTCTCTGGAAACACCATATATTTT.